This T cell receptor beta chain emerged from a study of CD8 T cells in Susac syndrome. This CDR3 comprises 14 residues. The V gene end was trimmed by 6 bases and the J gene end by 6 bases; junction bases not matched to a gene: 4. Per germline, CDR1 SGHTA and CDR2 FQGTGA. Random hexamers were used to reverse transcribe about 0.45 to 1 ug of RNA. TCRdb analysed the immunoSEQ multiplex PCR reads with MiXCR anew, one entry per CDR3 protein. The repertoire includes around 300,000 distinct CDR3 sequences, 89% of them detected once, and under 0.2% sits in the top ten. This TCR was sampled from a human donor with multiple sclerosis. V is TRBV7-3 and J is TRBJ2-7; 14 bases match TRBD2. The sequenced sample was CD8+ T cells from PBMCs. The CDR3 coding sequence is TGTGCCAGCAGGCCGGGACTAGCGGGAGTCGAGCAGTACTTC. Translating it yields CASRPGLAGVEQYF. Full variable domain (missing parts from reference TRBV7-3 and TRBJ2-7): GAGVSQTPSNKVTEKGKYVELRCDPISGHTALYWYRQSLGQGPEFLIYFQGTGAADDSGLPNDRFFAVRPEGSVSTLKIQRTERGDSAVYLCASRPGLAGVEQYFGPGTRLTVT.